The rows below give T cell receptor beta chains drawn from one sample of a study of T-cell reconstitution after alpha-beta-depleted transplantation in children. TCRdb called the PCR reads again in MiXCR, with one record for every CDR3 protein. Altogether about 980,000 distinct CDR3 sequences are present, around 30% being singletons, with the ten largest covering more than 25%. The source was PBMCs, mostly from graft donor cells, collected 360 days after TCRalphabeta/CD19-depleted stem cell transplant. The receptors stem from a boy less than two years old who had a stem cell transplant for SCID, so the T cells may come from the graft donor. The CDR3 runs from the conserved cysteine through the conserved F or W. A D gene is named only where the DNA matches it firmly. The listing skips clone size in some rows; elsewhere it reads once, few, many or a size class.

j_gene: TRBJ2-2
v_gene: TRBV4-2
d_gene: NA
abundance: few
CDR3nt: TGTGCCAGCAGCCCTCCCCGCAAGGGGCCCGGGGAGCTGTTTTTT
CDR3aa: CASSPPRKGPGELFF

j_gene: TRBJ2-3
v_gene: TRBV21-1
d_gene: NA
abundance: NA
CDR3nt: TGTGCCAGCAGCAAAGGGCGTGGAGGGGAGCTTTGCACAGATACGCAGTATTTT
CDR3aa: CASSKGRGGELCTDTQYF

j_gene: TRBJ2-1
v_gene: TRBV7-3
d_gene: TRBD1
abundance: NA
CDR3nt: TGTGCCAGCAGCCTGGACAGGCCCTCCTACAATGAGCAGTTCTTC
CDR3aa: CASSLDRPSYNEQFF

j_gene: TRBJ2-5
v_gene: TRBV20-1
d_gene: NA
abundance: NA
CDR3nt: TGCAGTGCTAGAGTAAGAGGGAGCACAGAGACCCAGTACTTC
CDR3aa: CSARVRGSTETQYF

j_gene: TRBJ2-1
v_gene: TRBV6-1
d_gene: NA
abundance: NA
CDR3nt: TGTGCCAGCAGCCCGGGTCGTATAGATGAGCAGTTCTTC
CDR3aa: CASSPGRIDEQFF

j_gene: TRBJ1-1
v_gene: TRBV5-1
d_gene: TRBD1
abundance: NA
CDR3nt: TGCGCCAGCAGCTTGCTTCCTTCTAACAGGGGGCGAGGTGAAGCTTTCTTT
CDR3aa: CASSLLPSNRGRGEAFF

j_gene: TRBJ1-5
v_gene: TRBV6-2/TRBV6-3
d_gene: NA
abundance: few
CDR3nt: TGTGCCAGCAGGAGAGCGGGACCGCGGCTCAAGCCCCAGCATTTT
CDR3aa: CASRRAGPRLKPQHF

j_gene: TRBJ2-5
v_gene: TRBV2
d_gene: NA
abundance: many
CDR3nt: TGTGCCAGCAGGAGGGCACAAGAGACCCAGTACTTC
CDR3aa: CASRRAQETQYF

j_gene: TRBJ1-2
v_gene: TRBV12-3/TRBV12-4
d_gene: NA
abundance: few
CDR3nt: TGTGCCAGCAGACTCGGGCCTCTTAGCTCTACCTTC
CDR3aa: CASRLGPLSSTF

j_gene: TRBJ1-1
v_gene: TRBV5-6
d_gene: NA
abundance: few
CDR3nt: TGTGCCAGCAGCTTTAACCTCGGGACTGAAGCTTTCTTT
CDR3aa: CASSFNLGTEAFF

j_gene: TRBJ2-3
v_gene: TRBV2
d_gene: NA
abundance: few
CDR3nt: TGTGCCAGCAGTCACTCGCACACCCTCGACACAGATACGCAGTATTTT
CDR3aa: CASSHSHTLDTDTQYF

j_gene: TRBJ2-7
v_gene: TRBV20-1
d_gene: TRBD1
abundance: NA
CDR3nt: TGCAGTGTCCTGCTACCGGGACAGGGTGGGCAGTACTTC
CDR3aa: CSVLLPGQGGQYF

j_gene: TRBJ2-1
v_gene: TRBV20-1
d_gene: NA
abundance: NA
CDR3nt: TGCAGTGCTAGAGAGGCGAGATTGGGCTCCTACAATGAGCAGTTCTTC
CDR3aa: CSAREARLGSYNEQFF

j_gene: TRBJ1-3
v_gene: TRBV10-2
d_gene: NA
abundance: few
CDR3nt: TGCGCCAGCAGTGAGTCGTTCATCTCTGGAAACACCATATATTTT
CDR3aa: CASSESFISGNTIYF

j_gene: TRBJ1-2
v_gene: TRBV18
d_gene: NA
abundance: NA
CDR3nt: TGTGCCAGCTCACCCAAGACAGTCTCTGGCTACACCTTC
CDR3aa: CASSPKTVSGYTF

j_gene: TRBJ1-1
v_gene: TRBV5-5
d_gene: NA
abundance: NA
CDR3nt: TGTGCCAGCAGCACCGGGACATCTATGAACACTGAAGCTTTCTTT
CDR3aa: CASSTGTSMNTEAFF

j_gene: TRBJ1-5
v_gene: TRBV2
d_gene: NA
abundance: NA
CDR3nt: TGTGCCAGCAGGGGGGAGGGGACTCAGCCCCAGCATTTT
CDR3aa: CASRGEGTQPQHF

j_gene: TRBJ2-5
v_gene: TRBV9
d_gene: NA
abundance: many
CDR3nt: TGTGCCAGCAGCTGGTCGCCACTAGCTTGGGAGACCCAGTACTTC
CDR3aa: CASSWSPLAWETQYF

j_gene: TRBJ2-1
v_gene: TRBV20-1
d_gene: TRBD1
abundance: once
CDR3nt: TGCAGTGCTAGGCACAGGGGGCGCGGGAATGAGCAGTTCTTC
CDR3aa: CSARHRGRGNEQFF

j_gene: TRBJ1-2
v_gene: TRBV12-3/TRBV12-4
d_gene: NA
abundance: NA
CDR3nt: TGTGCCAGTTCTCTGGGGGGGGTAGGCTTAAACTATGGCTACACCTTC
CDR3aa: CASSLGGVGLNYGYTF

j_gene: TRBJ1-1
v_gene: TRBV7-3
d_gene: NA
abundance: NA
CDR3nt: TGTGCCAGCAGCTTAACGATCTCAGGGGACACTGAAGCTTTCTTT
CDR3aa: CASSLTISGDTEAFF

j_gene: TRBJ1-6
v_gene: TRBV28
d_gene: TRBD1
abundance: once
CDR3nt: TGTGCCAGCAGTCAACAGGGGGCGGGAAATTCACCCCTCCACTTT
CDR3aa: CASSQQGAGNSPLHF